The T cell receptor beta chain described here comes from a study of cytomegalovirus exposure and HLA in healthy donors. Overall study results and limits: A cluster of highly shared sequence variants was likely a sequencing artifact.

With regard to this clone: Its specificity is not known.

Trimming cost V 2 bases and J 0 bases, with 20 bases left between them. The CDR3 sequence is 19 residues long. The germline CDR1 and CDR2 sequences are KGHSH and LQKENI. 13 Jbeta primers and 60 Vbeta primers were used for the PCR. The protocol was immunoSEQ multiplex PCR, while the TCRdb copy is restricted to in-frame clones and leaves out a portion. In all, the sample yields some 51,000 clones. V is TRBV18 and J is TRBJ1-3, with a possible D match to TRBD1 (6 bases). This TCR was recovered from a man aged 45 to 65 in good health and CMV-seropositive. The sample taken for sequencing was PBMCs. CDR3 amino acids: CASSPTYGRGSSSGNTIYF. DNA of the CDR3: TGTGCCAGCTCACCAACCTACGGCAGGGGCTCTTCCTCTGGAAACACCATATATTTT. Full variable domain (remainder filled in from reference TRBV18 and TRBJ1-3): NAGVMQNPRHLVRRRGQEARLRCSPMKGHSHVYWYRQLPEEGLKFMVYLQKENIIDESGMPKERFSAEFPKEGPSILRIQQVVRGDSAAYFCASSPTYGRGSSSGNTIYFGEGSWLTVV.